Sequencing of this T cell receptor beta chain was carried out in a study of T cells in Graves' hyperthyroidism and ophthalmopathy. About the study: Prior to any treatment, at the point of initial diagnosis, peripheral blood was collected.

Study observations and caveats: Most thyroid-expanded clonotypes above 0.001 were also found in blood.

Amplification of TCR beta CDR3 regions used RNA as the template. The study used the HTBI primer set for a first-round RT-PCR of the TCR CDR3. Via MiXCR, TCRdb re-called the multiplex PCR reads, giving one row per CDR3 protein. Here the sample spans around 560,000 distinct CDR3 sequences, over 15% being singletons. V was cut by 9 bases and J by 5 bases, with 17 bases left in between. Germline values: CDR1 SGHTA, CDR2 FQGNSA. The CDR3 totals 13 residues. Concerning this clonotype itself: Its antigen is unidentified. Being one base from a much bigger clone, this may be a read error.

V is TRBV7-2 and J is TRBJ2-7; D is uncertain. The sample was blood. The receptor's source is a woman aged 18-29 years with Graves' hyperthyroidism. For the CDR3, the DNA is TGTGCCAGAGTACCTATGGTTGGGGACGAGCAGTACTTC. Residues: CARVPMVGDEQYF.